The 8 T cell receptor beta chains presented below share a single source sample, sequenced in a study of regulatory T cells in long-lasting Graves disease. Library construction for TCR beta used iRepertoire HTBI primers and Arm-PCR of CDR3 regions. TCRdb called the multiplex PCR reads again in MiXCR, with one record for every CDR3 protein. The profile shows 500,000 to 700,000 distinct CDR3 sequences, around 32% of them singletons. Indicated time point: persistent/refractory GD, antithyroid drugs over 5 years with positive TRAb. PBMCs provided the RNA from which the TCR library was made. The sample consisted of peripheral blood mononuclear cells (PBMCs), taken when the disease was refractory, from a patient treated with antithyroid drugs. The receptors here all came from a female donor with Graves disease.

The CDR3 DNA is TGCGCCAGCAGTGAGGGAAGAGCGTCCGACGAGCAGTACTTC. Its translation: CASSEGRASDEQYF. The chain links TRBV10-1 to TRBJ2-7; D not resolved. This CDR3 comprises 14 residues. Trimming shortened V by 2 bases and J by 5 bases, and 13 bases separated the two germline ends. Germline values: CDR1 WNHNN, CDR2 SYGVQD (reference sequence).

The chain has TRBV28 and TRBJ1-1; possible D gene TRBD1, 6 bases. The CDR3 extends over 14 amino acids. The ends were cut back, 6 bases at V and 4 bases at J, with 15 bases in the middle. Germline-derived CDR1 and CDR2 are MDHEN and SYDVKM. The CDR3 nucleotides read TGTGCCAGCAGCCTCCTTCAGGGGAGCACTGAAGCTTTCTTT. The encoded protein is CASSLLQGSTEAFF.

This clonotype was counted ten times or more. The chain carries TRBV5-6 and TRBJ2-5; D gene unclear. Trimming shortened V by 0 bases and J by 5 bases, and 11 bases separated the two germline ends. Germline V gene data show CDR1 as SGHDT and CDR2 as YYEEEE. This CDR3 comprises 14 residues. CDR3 nucleotides: TGTGCCAGCAGCTTGGGCAGGTTGAGCGAGACCCAGTACTTC. Translation: CASSLGRLSETQYF.

The chain uses TRBV29-1 and TRBJ1-2, with D perhaps matching TRBD1 (6 bases). The CDR3 covers 12 residues. CDR1 is SQVTM and CDR2 is ANQGSEA in the germline V gene. Trimming took off 3 bases at V and 8 bases at J, with 13 bases between the two ends. The CDR3 coding sequence is TGCAGCGTTGAGCGAGGGGGGGTAGGCTACACCTTC. Encoded protein: CSVERGGVGYTF.

This clonotype occurred a few times. The gene calls are TRBV28 and TRBJ1-4, with TRBD1 identical over 7 bases. The CDR3 extends over 17 amino acids. Germline loops: CDR1 MDHEN, CDR2 SYDVKM. V shed 4 bases, J shed 4 bases, and the junction held 12 bases outside the gene matches. The CDR3 sequence: CASSSGGLRDHNEKLFF. The DNA of the CDR3 is TGTGCCAGCAGTTCAGGGGGGTTGCGGGACCATAATGAAAAACTGTTTTTT.

The rearrangement joins TRBV20-1 to TRBJ1-3; perhaps TRBD1 as D (6 bases). V lost 0 bases to trimming and J lost 1 base, with 10 bases between them. The germline V gene has CDR1 DFQATT and CDR2 SNEGSKA (reference sequence). The CDR3 consists of 15 residues. Here the CDR3 DNA reads TGCAGTGCTAGAGACCGAACAGGGTCTGGAAACACCATATATTTT. Amino acids: CSARDRTGSGNTIYF.

V and J are TRBV28 and TRBJ1-4, with a tentative D call TRBD1 (5 bases). CDR3 length: 16 residues. Germline V gene data show CDR1 as MDHEN and CDR2 as SYDVKM. V was clipped by 4 bases and J by 7 bases, with 19 bases between them. CDR3 region: CASSSSRGGSFEKLFF. CDR3 DNA sequence: TGTGCCAGCAGTTCATCAAGGGGAGGCTCCTTTGAAAAACTGTTTTTT. Variable domain in full (rest from reference TRBV28 and TRBJ1-4): DVKVTQSSRYLVKRTGEKVFLECVQDMDHENMFWYRQDPGLGLRLIYFSYDVKMKEKGDIPEGYSVSREKKERFSLILESASTNQTSMYLCASSSSRGGSFEKLFFGSGTQLSVL.

V usage is TRBV29-1 and J usage is TRBJ1-2; D remains unclear. The CDR3 spans 12 residues. The germline V and J ends were trimmed by 1 base and 4 bases, with 7 bases remaining between them. The V gene's germline CDR1 is SQVTM and CDR2 ANQGSEA. This CDR3 is CSVEVGTYGYTF. The CDR3 nucleotides read TGCAGCGTTGAAGTTGGCACCTATGGCTACACCTTC. The variable domain in full, completed from reference TRBV29-1 and TRBJ1-2, reads SAVISQKPSRDICQRGTSLTIQCQVDSQVTMMFWYRQQPGQSLTLIATANQGSEATYESGFVIDKFPISRPNLTFSTLTVSNMSPEDSSIYLCSVEVGTYGYTFGSGTRLTVV.